This T cell receptor (beta chain) came from a study of blood T cells in healthy people across ages. For the second PCR, which ran for about 6 to 11 cycles, a sample-barcoded 5' primer and a J-beta primer mix were used. TCRdb called the 5' RACE reads again in MiXCR, with one record for every CDR3 protein. The sample contains approximately 730,000 distinct CDR3 sequences, less than 70% of which appear only once. The V end was cut by 0 bases, the J end by 6 bases, with 5 bases between. The CDR3 sequence is 12 residues long. Germline V gives CDR1 MNHNY, CDR2 SVGAGI (reference sequence). Findings of the study overall: When one million T cells were used, diversity estimates were thought to be underestimates. Significant beta diversity loss was already apparent by age roughly 44, declining roughly linearly.

A minimum of 5.5 micrograms of total RNA was extracted per sample. Worth noting for this clonotype: Its antigen remains unidentified.

The J gene is TRBJ1-2, the V gene TRBV6-6; D unclear. Sequenced: blood. This TCR derives from a man aged 80 or over in good health. The CDR3 coding sequence is TGTGCCAGCAGTTACTCGACGAATGGCTACACCTTC. It is translated as CASSYSTNGYTF.